The rows below give T cell receptor beta chains drawn from one sample of a study of cytomegalovirus exposure and HLA in healthy donors. TCRdb's copy holds only in-frame clones and misses some; the assay was immunoSEQ multiplex PCR. The data show roughly 180,000 clones, about 77% seen once. Sample: PBMCs. These receptors were taken from a woman in her twenties or thirties in good health and CMV-seropositive. Each CDR3 is given with its conserved first and last residue. Clone size is not always given. Where it is, it says once, few, many or a class for expanded clones.

V gene	clone size	J gene	CDR3 protein
TRBV19	.	TRBJ1-5	CASSMERFNQPQHF
TRBV19	.	TRBJ2-3	CASRSGGGGGTDTQYF
TRBV5-1	once	TRBJ1-2	CASSLAPLGQGNYGYTF
TRBV11-2	.	TRBJ1-5	CASSRDRFGPQHF
TRBV6-5	.	TRBJ2-1	CASSYRDYSGNEQFF
TRBV28	.	TRBJ1-4	CASSTPGTGAGKLFF
TRBV7-6	.	TRBJ2-7	CASSPGRSAGGYEQYF
TRBV10-1	.	TRBJ2-3	CASSDRGADTQYF
TRBV7-2	.	TRBJ1-2	CASSSTGVSYGYTF
TRBV7-2	.	TRBJ2-5	CASSFVNRETQYF
TRBV7-9	once	TRBJ2-1	CASSARVYNEQFF